A selection of T cell receptor beta chains follows, all from one sample in a study of CD8 T cell repertoires and HIV-1 epitope variants. No antigen has been assigned to these receptors. Using immunoSEQ multiplex PCR, the repertoire was profiled, and TCRdb retains in-frame clones only, with some absent. The sample carries around 5,700 clones, 60% to 75% recorded once. The sample taken for sequencing was cultured CD8+ T cells derived from PBMCs. These receptors were taken from a male donor with HIV. The CDR3 runs from the conserved cysteine through the conserved F or W. The D gene is left open where the match is weak. Some rows have no size entry. The others give once, few or many, or a class for an expanded clone.

j_gene	d_gene	v_gene	abundance	CDR3nt	CDR3aa
TRBJ2-1	TRBD2	TRBV2	.	TGTGCCAGGGCATTCAGCGGGGGGGGCGAGCAGTTCTTC	CARAFSGGGEQFF
TRBJ1-1	.	TRBV30	few	TGTGCCTGGAGTATGTCAGGGATGAACACTGAAGCTTTCTTT	CAWSMSGMNTEAFF
TRBJ2-1	TRBD2	TRBV6-4	.	TGTGCCAGCAGCGCCTACTCCGGGACTAGCAATGAGCAGTTCTTC	CASSAYSGTSNEQFF
TRBJ2-3	TRBD1	TRBV5-4	.	TGTGCCAGCAGCTTGGGGACAGGGGGAGGAACAGATACGCAGTATTTT	CASSLGTGGGTDTQYF
TRBJ2-2	.	TRBV6-5	few	TGTGCCAGCAATAGGGGGTTAGACACCGGGGAGCTGTTTTTT	CASNRGLDTGELFF
TRBJ2-1	TRBD2	TRBV13	.	TGTGCCAGCAGCTTAGCTAGCGGGAGTAAGGATGAGCAGTTCTTC	CASSLASGSKDEQFF
TRBJ1-2	TRBD1	TRBV5-1	.	TGCGCCAGCAGCTTGGAAGGGGGCGGCTACACCTTC	CASSLEGGGYTF
TRBJ1-1	.	TRBV2	.	TGTGCCAGCAGCGACAATGGCGGCACTGAAGCTTTCTTT	CASSDNGGTEAFF
TRBJ1-5	.	TRBV28	.	TGTGCCAGCAGTTTGGGGGGACCCCCAAAGCAGCCCCAGCATTTT	CASSLGGPPKQPQHF
TRBJ1-1	.	TRBV5-1	few	TGCGCCAGCAGCTTGGTTGGAAGGGGCACTGAAGCTTTCTTT	CASSLVGRGTEAFF
TRBJ1-1	.	TRBV19	.	TGTGCCAGTAGCCCGGGTTGGGGCACTGAAGCTTTCTTT	CASSPGWGTEAFF
TRBJ2-3	.	TRBV6-1	.	TGTGCCAGCAGTGTAAACGGGGCGTCGGGGGTCGCAGATACGCAGTATTTT	CASSVNGASGVADTQYF
TRBJ1-2	.	TRBV28	few	TGTGCCAGCAGTTTAGTCACGGAGGCTAACTATGGCTACACCTTC	CASSLVTEANYGYTF
TRBJ2-1	.	TRBV7-8	few	TGTGCCAGCAGCTTAACACAGGGCCCCTCGGATGAGCAGTTCTTC	CASSLTQGPSDEQFF
TRBJ2-2	TRBD2	TRBV27	.	TGTGCCAGCAGTTTCGGAAGCGGGGGCCACACCGGGGAGCTGTTTTTT	CASSFGSGGHTGELFF
TRBJ1-1	.	TRBV27	.	TGTGCCAGCGCCCCTTTCCCGGAGTTGAACACTGAAGCTTTCTTT	CASAPFPELNTEAFF
TRBJ2-1	.	TRBV28	once	TGTGCCAGCAGTTCCCCGACAGGATGGAACAATGAGCAGTTCTTC	CASSSPTGWNNEQFF